Listed here are 20 T cell receptor beta chains from one sample, sequenced in a study of T cell changes during pregnancy in multiple sclerosis. Profiled with immunoSEQ multiplex PCR; TCRdb holds only in-frame clones, not every one. The profile covers some 49,000 clones, with roughly 89% appearing a single time and about 5.1% taken by the ten largest. Source: peripheral blood, taken after pregnancy. All receptors derive from a female donor in good health, enrolled as a control in a pregnancy study.

The rearrangement uses TRBV6-5 and TRBJ2-3; D perhaps matches TRBD2 (7 bases). V shed 10 bases and J shed 5 bases, with 19 bases lying between them. CDR1 is MNHEY and CDR2 is SVGAGI in the germline V gene. The CDR3 sequence is 14 residues long. The CDR3, as DNA: TGTGCCACCTCCAGGAACAGGGAGGGAGATACGCAGTATTTT. The encoded protein is CATSRNREGDTQYF.

V usage is TRBV6-1 and J usage is TRBJ2-7; D may be TRBD1 (5 bases). Germline V CDR1 and CDR2: MNHNS, SASEGT. Trimming cost V 3 bases and J 3 bases, with 15 bases left between them. The CDR3 is 15 residues long. Here the CDR3 DNA reads TGTGCCAGCAGTGATGAGCTATCCAGGGACTACGAGCAGTACTTC. Translation: CASSDELSRDYEQYF.

The chain recombines TRBV2 with TRBJ2-2, with 7 positions matching TRBD2. Germline V gives CDR1 SNHLY, CDR2 FYNNEI. CDR3 size: 15 residues. V trimming: 7 bases; J trimming: 6 bases; junction bases outside the gene matches: 11. CDR3 in DNA: TGTGCCAGCAACCCCCCCCGGACTAGTTCCGGGGAGCTGTTTTTT. Residues: CASNPPRTSSGELFF.

The chain has TRBV28 and TRBJ1-1; D possibly corresponds to TRBD1 (5 bases). Germline CDR1 is MDHEN and CDR2 is SYDVKM. CDR3 length: 12 amino acids. V was trimmed by 10 bases and J by 0 bases, leaving 9 bases between them. The CDR3 DNA reads TGTGCCATCGCAGGGCTGAACACTGAAGCTTTCTTT. Translation: CAIAGLNTEAFF.

This chain uses TRBV11-2 with TRBJ1-5; 11 positions match TRBD1. CDR3 length: 17 residues. Trimming took 3 bases from V and 1 from J; bases not matched to a gene: 5. Per the germline V gene, CDR1 is SGHAT and CDR2 is FQNNGV. CDR3 DNA: TGTGCCAGCAGCTTTGGGACAGGGGGTAGGAGCAATCAGCCCCAGCATTTT. Its protein is CASSFGTGGRSNQPQHF.

This sequence joins TRBV19 and TRBJ1-1; possible D gene TRBD1, 5 bases. CDR1 is LNHDA, CDR2 SQIVND, per germline (reference sequence). The CDR3 is 13 residues long. Trimming removed 7 bases at V and 5 bases at J, with 14 bases between. The CDR3 bases are TGTGCCAGTATCCATACCCAGGGTACTGAAGCTTTCTTT. Residues: CASIHTQGTEAFF. Full variable domain (rest looked up from reference TRBV19 and TRBJ1-1): DGGITQSPKYLFRKEGQNVTLSCEQNLNHDAMYWYRQDPGQGLRLIYYSQIVNDFQKGDIAEGYSVSREKKESFPLTVTSAQKNPTAFYLCASIHTQGTEAFFGQGTRLTVV.

This clone was picked up a small number of times. This chain connects TRBV5-4 to TRBJ1-1; D uncertain. V was trimmed by 4 bases and J by 4 bases, leaving 20 bases between them. The CDR3 length is 16 residues. CDR1 and CDR2 from the germline V gene are SGHNT and YYREEE (reference sequence). CDR3 residues: CASSPKGTGSGTEAFF. The CDR3 DNA sequence: TGTGCCAGCAGCCCCAAGGGTACGGGGAGCGGCACTGAAGCTTTCTTT.

This sequence joins TRBV9 and TRBJ2-5, with 8 bases matching TRBD2. Per germline, CDR1 SGDLS and CDR2 YYNGEE. V trimming: 1 base; J trimming: 4 bases; junction bases outside the gene matches: 6. CDR3 length: 15 amino acids. Here the CDR3 DNA reads TGTGCCAGCAGCGTAAGGCGAGCGGGGGTAGAGACCCAGTACTTC. Translation gives CASSVRRAGVETQYF.

In this sample, this clone turned up once. The chain combines TRBV11-2 with TRBJ1-3; 7 bases agree with TRBD1. The CDR3 has 15 amino acids. CDR1 and CDR2 from the germline V gene are SGHAT and FQNNGV. The V and J ends lost 5 bases and 4 bases, in that order; junction bases with no gene match: 8. CDR3: CASSTIRGTGNTIYF. CDR3 nucleotides: TGTGCCAGCAGCACAATCAGGGGGACCGGAAACACCATATATTTT.

This clone was recorded only once. The rearrangement uses TRBV5-6 and TRBJ1-4; 7 bases map to TRBD1. The CDR3 contains 16 residues. With 1 base clipped from V and 8 bases from J, the junction kept 11 bases outside the gene matches. Germline CDR1 is SGHDT and CDR2 is YYEEEE. In DNA form, the CDR3 reads TGTGCCAGCAGCTTGAGACAGGGTGGGGTCGGGGAAAAACTGTTTTTT. As protein: CASSLRQGGVGEKLFF. Full variable domain (outside the CDR3, taken from reference TRBV5-6 and TRBJ1-4): DAGVTQSPTHLIKTRGQQVTLRCSPKSGHDTVSWYQQALGQGPQFIFQYYEEEERQRGNFPDRFSGHQFPNYSSELNVNALLLGDSALYLCASSLRQGGVGEKLFFGSGTQLSVL.

This rearrangement joins TRBV4-3 to TRBJ2-2, with D perhaps TRBD2 (5 bases). The CDR3 length is 16 residues. The ends were cut back, 0 bases at V and 1 base at J, with 9 bases in the middle. In germline, CDR1 is LGHNA, CDR2 YSLEER. CDR3 protein: CASSQDRTENTGELFF. CDR3 bases: TGCGCCAGCAGCCAAGATAGGACTGAGAACACCGGGGAGCTGTTTTTT.

The chain has TRBV30 and TRBJ2-1, with a weak D call TRBD2 (5 bases). Trimming took off 2 bases at V and 3 bases at J, with 14 bases between the two ends. Germline CDR1 reads GTSNPN; CDR2 reads SVGIG (reference sequence). The CDR3 covers 15 residues. Here the CDR3 DNA reads TGTGCCTGGAGTCTACCCCTCGGGATCTACAATGAGCAGTTCTTC. Translation: CAWSLPLGIYNEQFF.

The chain has TRBV13 and TRBJ2-3; 12 positions match TRBD1. CDR1 and CDR2 (germline): PRHDT, FYEKMQ (reference sequence). The CDR3 is made up of 16 amino acids. J was trimmed by 5 bases and V by 1 base; bases with no gene match: 4. The CDR3 DNA reads TGTGCCAGCAGCTTAGTGGGACAGGGGGCCGGAGATACGCAGTATTTT. As protein: CASSLVGQGAGDTQYF.

The chain couples TRBV5-4 to TRBJ2-7; D might be TRBD1 (5 bases). V lost 3 bases and J 0 bases, leaving 13 bases between the germline ends. CDR1 and CDR2 from the germline V gene are SGHNT and YYREEE (reference sequence). The CDR3 runs to 15 residues. The CDR3 region is CASSSPTGSSYEQYF. CDR3 coding DNA: TGTGCCAGCAGCTCCCCCACAGGTAGCTCCTACGAGCAGTACTTC.

The chain links TRBV19 to TRBJ1-5; tentatively, D is TRBD1 (6 bases). V dropped 6 bases and J dropped 6 bases, with 18 bases sitting between them. Germline-derived CDR1 and CDR2 are LNHDA and SQIVND (reference sequence). There are 15 residues in the CDR3. CDR3 sequence: CASSYLQGIRQPQHF. CDR3 DNA sequence: TGTGCCAGTAGCTACCTTCAGGGGATTCGTCAGCCCCAGCATTTT.

The V and J genes are TRBV5-1 and TRBJ2-7, with D possibly matching TRBD1 (6 bases). Trimming removed 2 bases from V and 0 bases from J, with 12 bases in between. This CDR3 is 15 amino acids long. Per the germline V gene, CDR1 is SGHRS and CDR2 is YFSETQ. This chain's CDR3 is CASSFRTTGSYEQYF. CDR3 nucleotide sequence: TGCGCCAGCAGCTTCCGCACGACAGGCTCCTACGAGCAGTACTTC. Supplemented by reference TRBV5-1 and TRBJ2-7, the full variable domain reads KAGVTQTPRYLIKTRGQQVTLSCSPISGHRSVSWYQQTPGQGLQFLFEYFSETQRNKGNFPGRFSGRQFSNSRSEMNVSTLELGDSALYLCASSFRTTGSYEQYFGPGTRLTVT.

The chain has TRBV16 and TRBJ1-1, with a weak D call TRBD1 (5 bases). The CDR3 is 18 amino acids. CDR1 and CDR2 (germline): KGHSY, FQNENV. Trimming took off 4 bases at V and 1 base at J, with 22 bases between the two ends. Written as DNA, the CDR3 is TGTGCCAGCAGCCCTAACACCAAAGACAGTATAAAGAACACTGAAGCTTTCTTT. It encodes CASSPNTKDSIKNTEAFF.

V is TRBV7-9 and J is TRBJ2-1; possible D gene TRBD2, 7 bases. Germline V gene sequence: CDR1 SEHNR, CDR2 FQNEAQ (reference sequence). V was clipped by 2 bases and J by 10 bases, with 24 bases between them. The CDR3 has 17 amino acids. CDR3 in DNA: TGTGCCAGCAGCTTATCGGCGGGGGCGGGAGAACTTAACGAGCAGTTCTTC. It is translated as CASSLSAGAGELNEQFF.

The V and J genes are TRBV19 and TRBJ1-1; 9 nucleotides agree with TRBD1. CDR1 is LNHDA, CDR2 SQIVND, per germline (reference sequence). This CDR3 comprises 14 residues. Losses at the gene ends were 4 bases for V and 4 bases for J; bases not matched to a gene: 4. The CDR3 DNA reads as TGTGCCAGTAGTAGAGAGACAGGGGGCACTGAAGCTTTCTTT. Protein sequence: CASSRETGGTEAFF.

This chain links TRBV6-6 with TRBJ2-5; 8 nucleotides line up with TRBD1. J lost 2 bases, V lost 6 bases, and 2 bases had no gene match. Germline CDR1 reads MNHNY; CDR2 reads SVGAGI (reference sequence). CDR3 length: 13 residues. CDR3 region: CASSRTGQETQYF. The CDR3 DNA is TGTGCCAGCAGCCGGACAGGGCAAGAGACCCAGTACTTC.